Below are 24 T cell receptor beta chains sequenced from a single sample in a study of CD8+CD57+ T cells in acquired aplastic anemia. Whoever was chosen for sequencing had shown CD8+CD57+ cell expansion by flow cytometry. Genomic DNA served as template for TCR beta VDJ and CDR3 profiling. TCRdb re-derived calls from the reads in MiXCR, one entry per CDR3 protein. The table records hundreds of thousands of distinct CDR3 sequences, approximately 32% of them present only once. Sequenced input: sorted CD4+, CD8+, or CD8+CD57+ T cells (not recorded which) from PBMCs. The receptors stem from a human donor with aplastic anemia.

The rearrangement uses TRBV5-6 and TRBJ2-7; TRBD1 might be the D (6 bases). The V gene's germline CDR1 is SGHDT and CDR2 YYEEEE. Trimming took off 1 base at V and 6 bases at J, with 17 bases between the two ends. The length of the CDR3 is 15 residues. The CDR3 DNA sequence: TGTGCCAGCAGCTTGTTAGGGAAAGGGGGTGCCGAGCAGTACTTC. Translated, it gives CASSLLGKGGAEQYF.

This clonotype has ten or more counts. This chain links TRBV20-1 with TRBJ2-7; TRBD2 aligns across 10 bases. The CDR3 is 14 amino acids. Germline CDR1 is DFQATT and CDR2 is SNEGSKA (reference sequence). With V trimmed by 6 bases and J by 1 base, 6 bases remained unmatched. The DNA of the CDR3 is TGCAGTGCGTACCGGACTAGCGGTTCCTACGAGCAGTACTTC. Protein: CSAYRTSGSYEQYF.

This clonotype was picked up a small number of times. The chain couples TRBV20-1 to TRBJ2-1; 7 nucleotides match TRBD2. Trimming at V came to 7 bases and at J to 0 bases, leaving 9 bases not matched to a gene. CDR1 is DFQATT, CDR2 SNEGSKA, per germline (reference sequence). This CDR3 has 15 amino acids. As DNA, the CDR3 is TGCAGTGTGCGGGAGTCCTTTAGCTCCTACAATGAGCAGTTCTTC. Its translation is CSVRESFSSYNEQFF.

This clonotype was detected a few times. The rearrangement uses TRBV20-1 and TRBJ2-5, with D maybe TRBD1 (5 bases). The CDR3 consists of 13 residues. The ends were cut back, 0 bases at V and 9 bases at J, with 14 bases in the middle. CDR1 DFQATT and CDR2 SNEGSKA come from the germline V gene (reference sequence). As DNA, the CDR3 is TGCAGTGCTAGAGATCCGGACAAGGCGGCCCAGTACTTC. Its translation is CSARDPDKAAQYF.

V gene TRBV6-5 combines with J gene TRBJ2-7, with a tentative D call TRBD1 (5 bases). Trimming stripped 4 bases from V and 0 bases from J, with 16 bases between. Germline CDR1 reads MNHEY; CDR2 reads SVGAGI. The CDR3 extends over 16 amino acids. The CDR3 DNA follows: TGTGCCAGCAGTTTCCGTTACTTTGACAGCTCCTACGAGCAGTACTTC. It yields the protein CASSFRYFDSSYEQYF.

Only a few counts were recorded for this clonotype. An end of the junction does not agree with germline; a read error may underlie this. The chain links TRBV19 to TRBJ2-4; D is possibly TRBD2 (5 bases). Germline V gene data show CDR1 as LNHDA and CDR2 as SQIVND (reference sequence). The CDR3 sequence is 14 residues long. The CDR3 DNA reads as TGTGCCAGTAGTTGGACTCGAGCCAAAAACATTCGGTACTTC. It specifies CASSWTRAKNIRYF.

This clonotype was seen a few times. V is TRBV11-2 and J is TRBJ2-2; 7 bases map to TRBD2. Germline values: CDR1 SGHAT, CDR2 FQNNGV. The CDR3 covers 15 residues. The ends lost 8 bases at V and 4 bases at J; junction bases unmatched: 10. The CDR3 protein is CASPKTREGTGELFF. The CDR3 DNA is TGTGCCAGCCCAAAGACAAGGGAGGGCACCGGGGAGCTGTTTTTT.

This clonotype has at least ten counts. The chain is built from TRBV10-2 and TRBJ2-7; D might be TRBD1 (6 bases). V was clipped by 7 bases and J by 0 bases, with 28 bases between them. CDR3 size: 19 residues. Germline V gene lookup returns CDR1 WSHSY and CDR2 SAAADI. CDR3 sequence reads: CASTEGLGARRPSSYEQYF. The CDR3 region has the DNA TGCGCCAGCACCGAAGGTCTGGGGGCGCGAAGGCCTAGCTCCTACGAGCAGTACTTC.

The chain links TRBV9 to TRBJ2-7, with D perhaps matching TRBD1 (5 bases). The CDR3 length is 15 residues. Germline CDR1 is SGDLS and CDR2 is YYNGEE. V was pared by 2 bases and J by 1 base, with 13 bases between. CDR3 loop: CASSVSGSGSYEQYF. The CDR3 DNA reads as TGTGCCAGCAGCGTGTCAGGGTCTGGATCCTACGAGCAGTACTTC.

This clonotype was seen ten or more times. The chain combines TRBV25-1 with TRBJ2-7, with a possible D match to TRBD1 (5 bases). Trimming took off 4 bases at V and 2 bases at J, with 9 bases between the two ends. Germline CDR1 MGHDK, CDR2 SYGVNS. This CDR3 region has 13 residues. The CDR3 DNA reads as TGTGCCAGCAGTGGCTACAGGACCTACGAGCAGTACTTC. This gives the protein CASSGYRTYEQYF.

This clonotype was seen repeatedly, ten times or more. V is TRBV24-1 and J is TRBJ2-3, with D hard to call. This CDR3 is 14 amino acids long. V was cut by 4 bases and J by 2 bases, with 9 bases left in between. Germline CDR1 KGHDR, CDR2 SFDVKD. The CDR3 DNA is TGTGCCACCAGTGACTCACATCCCACAGATACGCAGTATTTT. It specifies CATSDSHPTDTQYF.

The rearrangement links TRBV19 to TRBJ1-1; D remains unclear. V was trimmed by 6 bases and J by 0 bases, leaving 11 bases between them. Germline loops: CDR1 LNHDA, CDR2 SQIVND (reference sequence). The CDR3 has 14 amino acids. CDR3 loop: CASRPSGLNTEAFF. The CDR3 bases are TGTGCCAGTAGGCCGTCTGGCTTGAACACTGAAGCTTTCTTT.

This clonotype was picked up a small number of times. The chain couples TRBV20-1 to TRBJ1-4; D not resolved. Germline V CDR1 and CDR2: DFQATT, SNEGSKA (reference sequence). Trimming cost V 6 bases and J 0 bases, with 11 bases left between them. The CDR3 is 14 residues long. The CDR3 protein is CSALQPATNEKLFF. CDR3 DNA: TGCAGTGCCCTACAGCCTGCAACTAATGAAAAACTGTTTTTT.

This clonotype occurred a few times. CDR3: CASSTPPGTHSYEQYF. CDR3 nucleotide sequence: TGTGCCAGTAGTACGCCACCCGGGACACACTCCTACGAGCAGTACTTC. The chain links TRBV19 to TRBJ2-7; possible D gene TRBD1, 6 bases. From germline, CDR1 is LNHDA and CDR2 SQIVND (reference sequence). The CDR3 consists of 16 residues. V lost 4 bases, J lost 0 bases, and 16 bases lay in between. The full variable domain, in which reference TRBV19 and TRBJ2-7 provide the parts outside the CDR3, is DGGITQSPKYLFRKEGQNVTLSCEQNLNHDAMYWYRQDPGQGLRLIYYSQIVNDFQKGDIAEGYSVSREKKESFPLTVTSAQKNPTAFYLCASSTPPGTHSYEQYFGPGTRLTVT.

With respect to this clonotype: The junction does not match germline at one end; this may be a read error. V and J are TRBV10-3 and TRBJ1-3, with TRBD1 matching over 8 bases. Germline-derived CDR1 and CDR2 are ENHRY and SYGVKD. The CDR3 extends over 17 amino acids. The CDR3 spells CASSYSIQGAPGNTIYF. In nucleotides, the CDR3 is TGTGCCAGCAGTTACTCGATTCAGGGGGCGCCCGGAAACACCATATATTTT.

The rearrangement uses TRBV7-9 and TRBJ2-3; no definite D call. The CDR3 is made up of 14 amino acids. The ends were cut back, 0 bases at V and 2 bases at J, with 6 bases in the middle. Looked up from germline, CDR1 is SEHNR and CDR2 is FQNEAQ (reference sequence). For the CDR3, the DNA is TGTGCCAGCAGCTTAGCCATTCTCACAGATACGCAGTATTTT. This encodes CASSLAILTDTQYF.

This chain joins TRBV12-3 or TRBV12-4 and TRBJ2-1; D is perhaps TRBD1 (6 bases). The CDR3 extends over 11 amino acids. V lost 7 bases and J 14 bases, leaving 15 bases between the germline ends. CDR3 sequence: CASIKQGLEFF. Written as DNA, the CDR3 is TGTGCCAGCATTAAACAGGGTTTGGAGTTCTTC.

A few counts support this clonotype. This sequence joins TRBV30 and TRBJ2-3; 7 bases line up with TRBD1. Losses at the gene ends were 4 bases for V and 6 bases for J; bases not matched to a gene: 4. CDR3 length: 12 amino acids. CDR1 GTSNPN and CDR2 SVGIG come from the germline V gene (reference sequence). The CDR3 nucleotides are TGTGCCTGGACCACAGGGGTCGATACGCAGTATTTT. This sequence encodes CAWTTGVDTQYF. Full variable domain (remainder filled in from reference TRBV30 and TRBJ2-3): SQTIHQWPATLVQPVGSPLSLECTVEGTSNPNLYWYRQAAGRGLQLLFYSVGIGQISSEVPQNLSASRPQDRQFILSSKKLLLSDSGFYLCAWTTGVDTQYFGPGTRLTVL.

In its sample, this clonotype was seen many times. The chain employs TRBV7-9 and TRBJ2-3; TRBD1 or TRBD2 may be the D gene (5 bases each). V lost 0 bases to trimming and J lost 4 bases, with 8 bases between them. The CDR3 totals 14 residues. Germline values: CDR1 SEHNR, CDR2 FQNEAQ (reference sequence). The CDR3 sequence: CASSLARDADTQYF. Written as DNA, the CDR3 is TGTGCCAGCAGCTTAGCCCGGGACGCAGATACGCAGTATTTT. The variable domain in full, with the rest retrieved from reference TRBV7-9 and TRBJ2-3, is DTGVSQNPRHKITKRGQNVTFRCDPISEHNRLYWYRQTLGQGPEFLTYFQNEAQLEKSRLLSDRFSAERPKGSFSTLEIQRTEQGDSAMYLCASSLARDADTQYFGPGTRLTVL.

Concerning this clonotype itself: This may come from a read error, since a much larger clone is one base off. The chain couples TRBV10-3 to TRBJ1-3, with a tentative D call TRBD1 (6 bases). V lost 2 bases to trimming and J lost 4 bases, with 6 bases between them. Germline V CDR1 and CDR2: ENHRY, SYGVKD. The CDR3 spans 13 residues. In DNA form, the CDR3 reads TGTGCCATCAGTGAGGACAGGGGAAACACCATATATTTT. Its translation: CAISEDRGNTIYF.

The rearrangement uses TRBV5-5 and TRBJ2-5; 8 positions agree with TRBD2. Germline V gene lookup returns CDR1 SGHKS and CDR2 YYEKEE (reference sequence). This CDR3 comprises 15 residues. The J segment lost 5 bases and the V segment lost 3 bases, leaving 9 bases of the junction unmatched. The CDR3 coding sequence is TGTGCCAGCAGCTCGGACGGGGGGGCGGGGGAGACCCAGTACTTC. Its protein product is CASSSDGGAGETQYF. Looking up the rest from reference TRBV5-5 and TRBJ2-5 gives the full variable domain: DAGVTQSPTHLIKTRGQQVTLRCSPISGHKSVSWYQQVLGQGPQFIFQYYEKEERGRGNFPDRFSARQFPNYSSELNVNALLLGDSALYLCASSSDGGAGETQYFGPGTRLLVL.

The chain is built from TRBV20-1 and TRBJ2-5, with 7 bases identical to TRBD1. In germline, CDR1 is DFQATT, CDR2 SNEGSKA (reference sequence). V was clipped by 5 bases and J by 1 base; unmatched bases: 4. This CDR3 has 13 amino acids. CDR3 coding DNA: TGCAGTGCTGTACAGGGGCTCCAAGAGACCCAGTACTTC. As protein: CSAVQGLQETQYF.

This chain uses TRBV7-9 with TRBJ2-1; 7 nucleotides match TRBD2. Trimming removed 8 bases from V and 7 bases from J; junction bases left unmatched: 5. CDR3 length: 12 amino acids. The germline V gene encodes CDR1 SEHNR and CDR2 FQNEAQ (reference sequence). The CDR3 loop is CASGGGLNEQFF. The CDR3 DNA follows: TGTGCCAGCGGGGGAGGGCTAAATGAGCAGTTCTTC.

This rearrangement joins TRBV29-1 to TRBJ2-1; D is unresolved. The germline V and J ends were trimmed by 2 bases and 7 bases, with 15 bases remaining between them. The CDR3 consists of 14 residues. CDR1 and CDR2 (germline): SQVTM, ANQGSEA. CDR3: CSVERAGRPNEQFF. CDR3 in DNA: TGCAGCGTTGAAAGGGCTGGGCGGCCTAATGAGCAGTTCTTC.